This TCR beta chain comes out of a study of OX40 agonist ivuxolimab in advanced cancers. About the study: The study treated patients with ivuxolimab, an agonistic anti-OX40 (CD134) antibody. Dose-escalation subjects each had hepatocellular carcinoma, melanoma, renal cell or head and neck cancer.

Germline CDR1 is MNHNY and CDR2 is SVGAGI (reference sequence). V shed 6 bases and J 7 bases; nucleotides not matched to a gene: 12. There are 16 residues in the CDR3. Patients had blood sampled at baseline and again on cycle 4 day 1 and cycle 7 day 1. Overall study results and limits: At 0.1 to 3.0 mg/kg, CD4+ and CD8+ blood T cells expanded clonally by week 6.

On this clone: Antigen: not known.

Here immunoSEQ multiplex PCR was the method, and the copy in TCRdb shows in-frame clones only, minus some. The profile shows 30,000 to 40,000 clones, roughly four fifths of them singletons. The chain couples TRBV6-6 to TRBJ1-4; 9 bases line up with TRBD1. The sequencing used CD4+ or CD8+ T cells sorted from blood, collected in a trial of the OX40 agonist ivuxolimab. The sequence came from an adult with an advanced solid tumor such as melanoma, head and neck, liver or kidney cancer. This CDR3 is CASSHRGQLGGEKLFF. The CDR3 nucleotides read TGTGCCAGCAGCCACAGGGGGCAGTTGGGTGGTGAAAAACTGTTTTTT.